This TCR beta chain was recovered during a study of blood T cell repertoires in COVID-19. About the study: Cohort 3 donors were reported recovered after two negative PCRs, clearance, or symptom resolution. The cDNA or gDNA used as material had been derived from T cells, B-cell-depleted T cells, or PBMCs.

In the original analysis: Estimates of nucleated cell counts were drawn from the amplification of reference gene primers. Method: immunoSEQ multiplex PCR; TCRdb's copy keeps in-frame clones and lacks some. The DNA was the basis for D and trimming; V, J and clone size are from that table. The sample has over 110,000 clones, over 75% seen once. This CDR3 spans 13 amino acids. Germline-derived CDR1 and CDR2 are SNHLY and FYNNEI. The ends were cut back, 8 bases at V and 1 base at J, with 8 bases in the middle. The sample comprised PBMCs or T cells enriched from blood (not recorded which). The clonotype originates from a man in his forties or fifties in a cohort exposed to, infected with or recovered from COVID-19 (not recorded which). The V and J genes are TRBV2 and TRBJ2-2; D is ambiguous. The CDR3 DNA reads as TGTGCCAGCGTCAGGCAGAACACCGGGGAGCTGTTTTTT. Protein: CASVRQNTGELFF. Full variable domain (remainder filled in from reference TRBV2 and TRBJ2-2): EPEVTQTPSHQVTQMGQEVILRCVPISNHLYFYWYRQILGQKVEFLVSFYNNEISEKSEIFDDQFSVERPDGSNFTLKIRSTKLEDSAMYFCASVRQNTGELFFGEGSRLTVL.